These T cell receptor beta chains were read from a single sample in a study of CD8+ T cells in alopecia areata. TCRdb's copy holds only in-frame clones and misses some; the assay was immunoSEQ multiplex PCR. The sample holds 95,000 to 110,000 clones; roughly 84% are singletons and the top ten take over 20%. This specimen consisted of CD8+ T cells sorted from blood, obtained at week 24, from a patient treated with tofacitinib. The receptors shown here come from a human donor with alopecia areata. Each CDR3 is given with its conserved first and last residue. Fields, in order: D gene, J gene, V gene, clone size, CDR3 DNA, CDR3 protein. D genes are given only for firm matches. Some rows mark clone size as missing; the rest say once, few, many or name a class of expanded clone.

d_gene: TRBD2
j_gene: TRBJ2-1
v_gene: TRBV10-3
abundance: .
CDR3nt: TGTGCCATCAGTGAGTTGAGCGGGGGGGCCGTCAATGAGCAGTTCTTC
CDR3aa: CAISELSGGAVNEQFF

d_gene: .
j_gene: TRBJ2-7
v_gene: TRBV7-6
abundance: .
CDR3nt: TGTGCCAGCAGTGGGGGCCTGGCGGGGCTAGAGCAGTACTTC
CDR3aa: CASSGGLAGLEQYF

d_gene: .
j_gene: TRBJ2-3
v_gene: TRBV11-2
abundance: .
CDR3nt: TGTGCCAGCAGCTTAGAAGTGAGCACAGATACGCAGTATTTT
CDR3aa: CASSLEVSTDTQYF

d_gene: .
j_gene: TRBJ2-7
v_gene: TRBV7-2
abundance: .
CDR3nt: TGTGCCAGCAGCTTAGATAAGGACGTACCCTACGAGCAGTACTTC
CDR3aa: CASSLDKDVPYEQYF

d_gene: .
j_gene: TRBJ1-1
v_gene: TRBV6-1
abundance: few
CDR3nt: TGTGCCAGCAAGGATGAACTTATGAACACTGAAGCTTTCTTT
CDR3aa: CASKDELMNTEAFF

d_gene: .
j_gene: TRBJ2-7
v_gene: TRBV7-9
abundance: .
CDR3nt: TGTGCCAGCAGCCAGACAAGTTTGAGATCTTCCTACGAGCAGTACTTC
CDR3aa: CASSQTSLRSSYEQYF

d_gene: .
j_gene: TRBJ1-1
v_gene: TRBV6-5
abundance: .
CDR3nt: TGTGCCAGCAGTTACGGGGGAAGCGGCACTGAAGCTTTCTTT
CDR3aa: CASSYGGSGTEAFF

d_gene: .
j_gene: TRBJ2-3
v_gene: TRBV7-2
abundance: .
CDR3nt: TGTGCCAGCAGCCCCTACAGCACAGATACGCAGTATTTT
CDR3aa: CASSPYSTDTQYF

d_gene: TRBD2
j_gene: TRBJ2-3
v_gene: TRBV29-1
abundance: few
CDR3nt: TGCAGCGCCGGACTAGACCGAAGCACAGATACGCAGTATTTT
CDR3aa: CSAGLDRSTDTQYF

d_gene: .
j_gene: TRBJ2-7
v_gene: TRBV5-6
abundance: .
CDR3nt: TGTGCCAGCAGCTTGAGTCCCGTACTAGAGGACTACGAGCAGTACTTC
CDR3aa: CASSLSPVLEDYEQYF

d_gene: .
j_gene: TRBJ1-2
v_gene: TRBV19
abundance: .
CDR3nt: TGTGCCAGTAGTACCCGCTCGACGGGGCGCTTGGATGGCTACACCTTC
CDR3aa: CASSTRSTGRLDGYTF

d_gene: .
j_gene: TRBJ2-7
v_gene: TRBV5-6
abundance: .
CDR3nt: TGTGCCAGCAGCTCTCTCTCCTACGAGCAGTACTTC
CDR3aa: CASSSLSYEQYF

d_gene: .
j_gene: TRBJ1-4
v_gene: TRBV7-9
abundance: .
CDR3nt: TGTGCCAGCAGCTTAAGCATAAGGGAAGGTGAAAAACTGTTTTTT
CDR3aa: CASSLSIREGEKLFF

d_gene: .
j_gene: TRBJ2-1
v_gene: TRBV6-5
abundance: .
CDR3nt: TGTGCCAACCGGGACAATGAGCAGTTCTTC
CDR3aa: CANRDNEQFF

d_gene: TRBD2
j_gene: TRBJ2-1
v_gene: TRBV10-3
abundance: .
CDR3nt: TGTGCCATCAGTCCGGGACTAGCCGGGAATGAGCAGTTCTTC
CDR3aa: CAISPGLAGNEQFF

d_gene: .
j_gene: TRBJ2-6
v_gene: TRBV19
abundance: .
CDR3nt: TGTGCCAGTAGTTTAGGTCCTGGGGCCAACGTCCTGACTTTC
CDR3aa: CASSLGPGANVLTF

d_gene: TRBD2
j_gene: TRBJ2-1
v_gene: TRBV27
abundance: .
CDR3nt: TGTGCCAGCAGTTTAGGACCCGGGACTAGTAAGTTCTTC
CDR3aa: CASSLGPGTSKFF

d_gene: .
j_gene: TRBJ2-4
v_gene: TRBV6-6
abundance: .
CDR3nt: TGTGCCAGCAGCCTCAGGGACGCCAAAAACATTCAGTACTTC
CDR3aa: CASSLRDAKNIQYF

d_gene: .
j_gene: TRBJ2-7
v_gene: TRBV7-9
abundance: few
CDR3nt: TGTGCCAGCAACATAGGAGGGACCGAGCAGTACTTC
CDR3aa: CASNIGGTEQYF

d_gene: .
j_gene: TRBJ1-2
v_gene: TRBV5-6
abundance: .
CDR3nt: TGTGCCAGCAGGCGGAAGGGGAACTATGGCTACACCTTC
CDR3aa: CASRRKGNYGYTF

d_gene: TRBD2
j_gene: TRBJ2-5
v_gene: TRBV4-1
abundance: once
CDR3nt: TGCGCCAGCAGCCAGAGCGGGGTGGGTGGTCAAGAGACCCAGTACTTC
CDR3aa: CASSQSGVGGQETQYF

d_gene: TRBD1
j_gene: TRBJ1-2
v_gene: TRBV29-1
abundance: .
CDR3nt: TGCAGCGTTGGCTTACAGGGGAGCTACACCTTC
CDR3aa: CSVGLQGSYTF

d_gene: .
j_gene: TRBJ2-1
v_gene: TRBV4-3
abundance: .
CDR3nt: TGCGCCAGCAGCTGGAATGGACAGTACAATGAGCAGTTCTTC
CDR3aa: CASSWNGQYNEQFF

d_gene: .
j_gene: TRBJ1-6
v_gene: TRBV27
abundance: .
CDR3nt: TGTGCCAGCAGTTTAAGCGGGTCGCCGAGCTCCTATAATTCACCCCTCCACTTT
CDR3aa: CASSLSGSPSSYNSPLHF

d_gene: .
j_gene: TRBJ1-6
v_gene: TRBV25-1
abundance: once
CDR3nt: TGTGCCAGCAGTGCCGGTATAACGTCACCCCTCCACTTT
CDR3aa: CASSAGITSPLHF

d_gene: .
j_gene: TRBJ1-2
v_gene: TRBV5-1
abundance: .
CDR3nt: TGCGCCAGCAGCTACAGGGATGGCTACACCTTC
CDR3aa: CASSYRDGYTF

d_gene: .
j_gene: TRBJ2-3
v_gene: TRBV29-1
abundance: once
CDR3nt: TGCAGCGTTGCCCCAGACTTGACAGATACGCAGTATTTT
CDR3aa: CSVAPDLTDTQYF

d_gene: TRBD1
j_gene: TRBJ2-2
v_gene: TRBV19
abundance: .
CDR3nt: TGTGCCAGTAGTATCTACAGGGGCCCCGCCGGGGAGCTGTTTTTT
CDR3aa: CASSIYRGPAGELFF

d_gene: .
j_gene: TRBJ2-5
v_gene: TRBV7-9
abundance: .
CDR3nt: TGTGCCAGCAGCAGTCAAGGGGGGATGGAGGAGACCCAGTACTTC
CDR3aa: CASSSQGGMEETQYF

d_gene: .
j_gene: TRBJ2-1
v_gene: TRBV11-2
abundance: once
CDR3nt: TGTGCCAGCAGCTTAGAAGGTAGCCCCCCGTTCTTC
CDR3aa: CASSLEGSPPFF

d_gene: TRBD2
j_gene: TRBJ2-1
v_gene: TRBV2
abundance: once
CDR3nt: TGTGCCAGCATCTCCTGGGAGGGTTCCTACAATGAGCAGTTCTTC
CDR3aa: CASISWEGSYNEQFF

d_gene: TRBD1
j_gene: TRBJ2-7
v_gene: TRBV7-9
abundance: .
CDR3nt: TGTGCCAGCAGCTTAGCAGGGGGCAGCACCTACGAGCAGTACTTC
CDR3aa: CASSLAGGSTYEQYF

d_gene: .
j_gene: TRBJ2-7
v_gene: TRBV27
abundance: .
CDR3nt: TGTGCCAGCAGTTTAGGGTCACCCCCCGTTGACGAGCAGTACTTC
CDR3aa: CASSLGSPPVDEQYF

d_gene: .
j_gene: TRBJ2-1
v_gene: TRBV7-2
abundance: .
CDR3nt: TGTGCCAGCAGCTTAGACAGGGGGGGCAATGAGCAGTTCTTC
CDR3aa: CASSLDRGGNEQFF

d_gene: .
j_gene: TRBJ1-4
v_gene: TRBV4-1
abundance: .
CDR3nt: TGCGCCAGCAGCCACTTCGGGGTCAATGAAAAACTGTTTTTT
CDR3aa: CASSHFGVNEKLFF

d_gene: .
j_gene: TRBJ1-2
v_gene: TRBV18
abundance: .
CDR3nt: TGTGCCAGCTCGCGAGACCTAAGGGGTGTTCGCTATGGCTACACCTTC
CDR3aa: CASSRDLRGVRYGYTF

d_gene: TRBD2
j_gene: TRBJ2-5
v_gene: TRBV6-6
abundance: .
CDR3nt: TGTGCCAGCAGTACCGGACTAGCGGGGGGGCTAGAGACCCAGTACTTC
CDR3aa: CASSTGLAGGLETQYF

d_gene: .
j_gene: TRBJ2-5
v_gene: TRBV7-9
abundance: .
CDR3nt: TGTGCCAGCAGCCATTCGTACCAAGAGACCCAGTACTTC
CDR3aa: CASSHSYQETQYF

d_gene: .
j_gene: TRBJ1-1
v_gene: TRBV27
abundance: once
CDR3nt: TGTGCCAGCAGTTTATCGTTGAGGGGTGAAGCTTTCTTT
CDR3aa: CASSLSLRGEAFF

d_gene: .
j_gene: TRBJ1-2
v_gene: TRBV7-3
abundance: .
CDR3nt: TGTGCCAGCAGCTTAACGGGGGTGGACGGCTACACCTTC
CDR3aa: CASSLTGVDGYTF

d_gene: .
j_gene: TRBJ1-4
v_gene: TRBV5-5
abundance: .
CDR3nt: TGTGCCAGCAGCTTGGCCCAAGGGATGAATGAAAAACTGTTTTTT
CDR3aa: CASSLAQGMNEKLFF

d_gene: .
j_gene: TRBJ1-1
v_gene: TRBV27
abundance: .
CDR3nt: TGTGCCAGCAGTTTAACAGGGAACACTGAAGCTTTCTTT
CDR3aa: CASSLTGNTEAFF

d_gene: .
j_gene: TRBJ2-1
v_gene: TRBV27
abundance: .
CDR3nt: TGTGCCAGTAAGTTTTACAATGAGCAGTTCTTC
CDR3aa: CASKFYNEQFF

d_gene: TRBD2
j_gene: TRBJ2-3
v_gene: TRBV5-1
abundance: .
CDR3nt: TGCGCCAGCAGCCCCGGGGGGAGCACAGATACGCAGTATTTT
CDR3aa: CASSPGGSTDTQYF

d_gene: .
j_gene: TRBJ1-6
v_gene: TRBV30
abundance: .
CDR3nt: TGTGCCTGGACAACTCGGCGAACACCCCTCCACTTT
CDR3aa: CAWTTRRTPLHF

d_gene: TRBD1
j_gene: TRBJ1-2
v_gene: TRBV23-1
abundance: few
CDR3nt: TGCGCCAGCAGTCAAAGGGACAGGGGGCGCGGCTACACCTTC
CDR3aa: CASSQRDRGRGYTF

d_gene: .
j_gene: TRBJ2-2
v_gene: TRBV4-1
abundance: .
CDR3nt: TGCGCCAGCAGCCAAGATCCCCGGAACACCGGGGAGCTGTTTTTT
CDR3aa: CASSQDPRNTGELFF

d_gene: TRBD2
j_gene: TRBJ2-1
v_gene: TRBV29-1
abundance: .
CDR3nt: TGCAGCGTTGAGGCCCTGACTAGCGGGGTCGGTAATGAGCAGTTCTTC
CDR3aa: CSVEALTSGVGNEQFF

d_gene: .
j_gene: TRBJ2-1
v_gene: TRBV5-6
abundance: .
CDR3nt: TGTGCCAGCAGCTTGCCAATCTACAATGAGCAGTTCTTC
CDR3aa: CASSLPIYNEQFF

d_gene: TRBD1
j_gene: TRBJ2-2
v_gene: TRBV2
abundance: .
CDR3nt: TGTGCCAGCAGTGGGACAGGCGAGGGGACCGGGGAGCTGTTTTTT
CDR3aa: CASSGTGEGTGELFF

d_gene: .
j_gene: TRBJ2-7
v_gene: TRBV29-1
abundance: .
CDR3nt: TGCAGCGTTGGACAGTTCTCCTACGAGCAGTACTTC
CDR3aa: CSVGQFSYEQYF

d_gene: TRBD1
j_gene: TRBJ2-5
v_gene: TRBV29-1
abundance: .
CDR3nt: TGCAGCACGTGGACAGGGGTTTACCAAGAGACCCAGTACTTC
CDR3aa: CSTWTGVYQETQYF

d_gene: .
j_gene: TRBJ2-4
v_gene: TRBV5-4
abundance: once
CDR3nt: TGTGCCAGCAGCTTGGGGTTGGGTCCTGACACGGGAAACATTCAGTACTTC
CDR3aa: CASSLGLGPDTGNIQYF

d_gene: .
j_gene: TRBJ2-3
v_gene: TRBV6-5
abundance: .
CDR3nt: TGTGCCAGCAGTTCGGGGCAATCCTCCAGCACAGATACGCAGTATTTT
CDR3aa: CASSSGQSSSTDTQYF